Each of the 10 T cell receptor beta chains below was sequenced from the same sample in a study of T cells expressing NK-cell markers. TCRdb re-analyzed the 5' RACE reads; it lists each CDR3 protein once, without DNA. This listing includes fewer than 400,000 distinct CDR3 sequences. Sample: blood T cells: a sorted CD56 or NKG2C T cell subset, CD4+ or CD8+ T cells, or bulk PBMC T cells (not recorded which). All receptors derive from a man aged 18 to 69 in good health.

According to its frequency, this clonotype is medium-sized. The V and J genes are TRBV3-1 and TRBJ2-7. The CDR3 extends over 14 amino acids. Germline values: CDR1 LGHDT, CDR2 YNNKEL (reference sequence). The CDR3 spells CASSQDSGTYEQYF.

The chain carries TRBV28 and TRBJ2-1; the TCRdb call, TRBD2, lacks DNA for checking. Germline V gives CDR1 MDHEN, CDR2 SYDVKM. CDR3 length: 15 amino acids. This CDR3 is CASSSAGGGTNEQFF. The full variable domain, rest sourced from reference TRBV28 and TRBJ2-1, is DVKVTQSSRYLVKRTGEKVFLECVQDMDHENMFWYRQDPGLGLRLIYFSYDVKMKEKGDIPEGYSVSREKKERFSLILESASTNQTSMYLCASSSAGGGTNEQFFGPGTRLTVL.

The genes are TRBV12-3 or TRBV12-4 and TRBJ2-5; the D call of TRBD2 rests on TCRdb alone, since no DNA is present to check it. The length of the CDR3 is 15 residues. CDR3 in amino acids: CASSFLTSGPEAQYF.

V is TRBV27 and J is TRBJ1-4; TCRdb indicates TRBD1, and absent DNA this call remains unverified. The CDR3 extends over 12 amino acids. Germline CDR1 reads MNHEY; CDR2 reads SMNVEV (reference sequence). The CDR3 region is CAGRQGAEKLFF.

The chain combines TRBV20-1 with TRBJ1-1. CDR3 length: 11 residues. Germline lookup yields CDR1 DFQATT and CDR2 SNEGSKA (reference sequence). CDR3 residues: CSARPGTEAFF.

The chain employs TRBV28 and TRBJ2-2. CDR1 is MDHEN and CDR2 is SYDVKM in the germline V gene. This CDR3 has 12 residues. This CDR3 reads CASRLATGELFF.

V gene TRBV27 combines with J gene TRBJ1-4; with no DNA, the TCRdb D assignment of TRBD1 cannot be verified. The CDR3 extends over 14 amino acids. Germline values: CDR1 MNHEY, CDR2 SMNVEV (reference sequence). CDR3 protein: CATSGAATNEKLFF.

This chain links TRBV27 with TRBJ2-1; TCRdb picks TRBD1, but there is no DNA to check that call. The CDR3 is made up of 14 amino acids. Looked up from germline, CDR1 is MNHEY and CDR2 is SMNVEV (reference sequence). CDR3 amino acids: CASSSGRVQNEQFF.

The chain has TRBV7-2 and TRBJ2-1; TCRdb selects TRBD2, and the lack of DNA leaves this call unchecked. CDR1 and CDR2 (germline): SGHTA, FQGNSA. This CDR3 spans 14 amino acids. This chain's CDR3 is CASSLRGQIDEQFF.

The V gene is TRBV20-1, the J gene TRBJ1-3. The CDR3 sequence is 15 residues long. Germline V gene data show CDR1 as DFQATT and CDR2 as SNEGSKA (reference sequence). The CDR3 sequence: CSARGGRGPGNTIYF.